This T cell receptor (beta chain) was found in a study of T cells in Graves' hyperthyroidism and ophthalmopathy. Template material for amplifying TCR beta CDR3 regions consisted of RNA transcripts. RT-PCR in the first round (using the HTBI primer set) targeted the TCR CDR3. TCRdb analysed the multiplex PCR reads with MiXCR anew, one entry per CDR3 protein. The profile covers 530,000 or so distinct CDR3 sequences, with around a quarter appearing a single time and 11% taken by the ten largest. With V trimmed by 7 bases and J by 7 bases, 9 bases remained unmatched. The CDR3 covers 12 residues. Germline values: CDR1 SQVTM, CDR2 ANQGSEA. Patients affected by ophthalmopathy presented a Clinical Activity Score of at least 3, a NOSPECS grade of at least 4, and disease duration below 3 months. Patients were excluded for uncontrolled infection, other autoimmune disease, pregnancy or lactation. Orbital computed tomography, thyroid ultrasound, serum thyroxine and TRAb, and clinical symptoms together informed the diagnoses.

This clonotype showed up many times. No antigen is known for it. Study-level points and caveats: Blood also carried most thyroid clonotypes expanded above 0.001.

The sequenced sample was blood. The V call is TRBV29-1, the J call TRBJ2-5; 7 bases line up with TRBD2. The clonotype was recovered from a woman in her twenties or thirties with Graves' ophthalmopathy. CDR3 protein: CSGTRVGGTQYF. The CDR3 bases are TGCAGCGGGACTAGAGTTGGAGGGACCCAGTACTTC.